These T cell receptor beta chains were read from a single sample in a study of Ad26.COV2.S vaccination and SARS-CoV-2 variants. The protocol was immunoSEQ multiplex PCR, while the TCRdb copy is restricted to in-frame clones and leaves out a portion. The sample carries about 400,000 clones, 88% recorded once. Material: peripheral blood, obtained in a trial of Ad26.COV2.S vaccine versus placebo. These TCRs come from a person aged 18-65 years who received the Ad26.COV2.S COVID-19 vaccine or a placebo. Both conserved end residues are part of each CDR3. A D gene is named only where the DNA matches it firmly. Clone size is not always given. Where it is, it says once, few, many or a class for expanded clones.

j_call	clone_size	cdr3_length	d_call	v_call	cdr3_aa	cdr3_nt
TRBJ1-1	NA	16	TRBD1	TRBV2	CASRGIRGGDNFEAFF	TGTGCCAGCAGAGGAATCAGGGGGGGGGACAACTTTGAAGCTTTCTTT
TRBJ2-5	NA	16	NA	TRBV11-2	CASSRIALTDPGAQYF	TGTGCCAGCAGCCGAATTGCCCTGACCGACCCGGGGGCCCAGTACTTC
TRBJ2-7	NA	16	TRBD2	TRBV28	CASSSPGLAGSYEQYF	TGTGCCAGCAGTTCGCCGGGACTAGCGGGGTCCTACGAGCAGTACTTC
TRBJ2-7	NA	15	NA	TRBV19	CASRGTRQGSYEQYF	TGTGCCAGTAGGGGGACGCGGCAGGGCTCCTACGAGCAGTACTTC
TRBJ2-2	NA	17	NA	TRBV4-3	CASSQDLGSPLSGELFF	TGCGCCAGCAGCCAAGATTTGGGCAGCCCACTTTCCGGGGAGCTGTTTTTT
TRBJ1-5	NA	14	NA	TRBV6-6	CASRGEAFNQPQHF	TGTGCCAGCAGGGGAGAGGCCTTCAATCAGCCCCAGCATTTT
TRBJ2-4	NA	16	NA	TRBV2	CASTWTLRLAKNIQYF	TGTGCCAGCACTTGGACCTTACGGCTAGCCAAAAACATTCAGTACTTC
TRBJ2-1	NA	15	NA	TRBV7-3	CASSLNGGAGNEQFF	TGTGCCAGCAGCTTAAATGGGGGCGCGGGTAATGAGCAGTTCTTC
TRBJ2-2	NA	16	NA	TRBV5-1	CASSLVAGTNTGELFF	TGCGCCAGCAGCTTGGTCGCAGGGACGAACACCGGGGAGCTGTTTTTT
TRBJ1-5	NA	15	NA	TRBV7-8	CASSIGQVGNQPQHF	TGTGCCAGCAGCATAGGACAAGTTGGGAATCAGCCCCAGCATTTT
TRBJ2-5	many	16	TRBD2	TRBV19	CASSRTSGGRQETQYF	TGTGCCAGTAGCCGAACTAGCGGAGGGCGCCAAGAGACCCAGTACTTC
TRBJ2-5	NA	15	NA	TRBV4-1	CASSPEGVRQETQYF	TGCGCCAGCAGCCCAGAAGGGGTCAGGCAAGAGACCCAGTACTTC
TRBJ2-1	NA	12	NA	TRBV15	CATGSGDNEQFF	TGTGCCACCGGGTCCGGGGACAATGAGCAGTTCTTC
TRBJ2-5	once	15	TRBD1	TRBV12-5	CASGLDRDFQETQYF	TGTGCTAGTGGTCTGGACAGGGATTTCCAAGAGACCCAGTACTTC